This T cell receptor (beta chain) emerged from a study of blood T cell repertoires in COVID-19. The V and J ends lost 3 bases and 4 bases respectively, with 21 bases between them. Germline loops: CDR1 SGHVS, CDR2 FQNEAQ. The CDR3 is made up of 17 amino acids. Assay used: immunoSEQ multiplex PCR; TCRdb lists only in-frame clones, some missing. The profile shows about 82,000 clones, approximately 78% of them singletons. The sequence was collected from a man in his sixties with COVID-19, enrolled during active disease. The gene calls are TRBV7-8 and TRBJ2-5, with a weak D call TRBD1 (6 bases). Sequenced sample: peripheral blood. The CDR3 spells CASSLGPPRWGRETQYF. The CDR3 region has the DNA TGTGCCAGCAGCTTGGGACCCCCCCGGTGGGGGCGAGAGACCCAGTACTTC.